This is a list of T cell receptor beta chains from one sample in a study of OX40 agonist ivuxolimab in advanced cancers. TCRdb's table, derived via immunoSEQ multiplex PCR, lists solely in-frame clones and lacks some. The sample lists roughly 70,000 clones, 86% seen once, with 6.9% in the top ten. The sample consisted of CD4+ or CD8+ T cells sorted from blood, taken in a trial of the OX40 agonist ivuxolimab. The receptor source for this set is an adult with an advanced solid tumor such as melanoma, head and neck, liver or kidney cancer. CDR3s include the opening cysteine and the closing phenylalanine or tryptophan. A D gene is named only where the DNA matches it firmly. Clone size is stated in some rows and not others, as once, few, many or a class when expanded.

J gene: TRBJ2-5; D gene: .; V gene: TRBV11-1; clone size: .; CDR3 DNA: TGTGCCAGCAGCTTCTCTAGCAGTCCCCCTCAAGAGACCCAGTACTTC; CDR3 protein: CASSFSSSPPQETQYF
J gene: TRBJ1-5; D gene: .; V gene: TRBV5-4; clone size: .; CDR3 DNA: TGTGCCAGCAGCGTTTGGCCGCAGGGGCCAGGAGCCCAGCATTTT; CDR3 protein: CASSVWPQGPGAQHF
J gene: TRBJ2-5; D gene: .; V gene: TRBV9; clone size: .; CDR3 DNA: TGTGCCAGCAGCGTAGGACCGATGGGGCTGCGAAAAGAGACCCAGTACTTC; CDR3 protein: CASSVGPMGLRKETQYF
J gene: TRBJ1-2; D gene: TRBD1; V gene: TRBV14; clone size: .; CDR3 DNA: TGTGCCAGCAGCCAAGGGGGGAACAGGGGATTAGATGGCTACACCTTC; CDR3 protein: CASSQGGNRGLDGYTF
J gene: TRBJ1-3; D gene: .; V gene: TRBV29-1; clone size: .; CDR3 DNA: TGCAGCGTTGCGGGCAGGGGCATTGGAAACACCATATATTTT; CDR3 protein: CSVAGRGIGNTIYF
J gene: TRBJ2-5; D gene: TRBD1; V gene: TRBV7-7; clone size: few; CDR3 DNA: TGTGCTAGCAGCTTAGCGTGGGGACAGAAAGGAGAGACCCAGTACTTC; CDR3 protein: CASSLAWGQKGETQYF
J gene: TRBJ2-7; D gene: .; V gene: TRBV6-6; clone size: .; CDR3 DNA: TGTGCCAGCAGTTACTCGGATGACTCCTACGAGCAGTACTTC; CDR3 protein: CASSYSDDSYEQYF
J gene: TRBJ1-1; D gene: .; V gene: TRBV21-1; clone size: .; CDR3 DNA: TGTGCCAGCAGCAAAGATGGGAGGGTAGAGCGGAACACTGAAGCTTTCTTT; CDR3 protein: CASSKDGRVERNTEAFF
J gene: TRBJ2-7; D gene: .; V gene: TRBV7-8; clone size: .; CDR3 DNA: TGTGCCAGCAGCCTTTCATCCAGGGGAGTCTACGAGCAGTACTTC; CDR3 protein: CASSLSSRGVYEQYF
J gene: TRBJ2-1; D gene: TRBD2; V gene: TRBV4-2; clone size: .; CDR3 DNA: TGTGCCAGCAGCCAAAAGCGGGGGGGCCCTCTCATCGGCGGTGAGCAGTTCTTC; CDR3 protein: CASSQKRGGPLIGGEQFF
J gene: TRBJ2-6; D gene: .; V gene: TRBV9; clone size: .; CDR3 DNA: TGTGCCAGCAGCCCCAGAGGCTCTGGGGCCAACGTCCTGACTTTC; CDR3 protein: CASSPRGSGANVLTF
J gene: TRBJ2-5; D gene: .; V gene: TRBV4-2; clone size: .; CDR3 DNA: TGTGCCAGCAGCCAAGAAACGGTACGGGGGAGAGAGACCCAGTACTTC; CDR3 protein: CASSQETVRGRETQYF
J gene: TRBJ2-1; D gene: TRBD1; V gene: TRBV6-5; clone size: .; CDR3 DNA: TGTGCCAGCAGAGGGACAGGGGGCTCCTACAATGAGCAGTTCTTC; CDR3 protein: CASRGTGGSYNEQFF
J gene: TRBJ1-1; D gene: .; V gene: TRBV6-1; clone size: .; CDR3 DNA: TGTGCCAGCAGTGAAATCCTTGGGGGAGGCGAAGCTTTCTTT; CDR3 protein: CASSEILGGGEAFF
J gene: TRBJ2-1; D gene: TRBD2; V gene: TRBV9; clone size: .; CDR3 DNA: TGTGCCAGCAGCGTTGGGACTAGCGGGATGCTGAACAATGAGCAGTTCTTC; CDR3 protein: CASSVGTSGMLNNEQFF
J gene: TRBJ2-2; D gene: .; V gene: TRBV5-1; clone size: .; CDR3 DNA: TGCGCCAGCAGACGGGACTCCAGCAGGTACACCGGGGAGCTGTTTTTT; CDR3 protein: CASRRDSSRYTGELFF
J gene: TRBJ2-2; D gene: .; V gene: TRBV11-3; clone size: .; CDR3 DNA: TGTGCCAGCAGCTTAGTCGACACCGGGGAGCTGTTTTTT; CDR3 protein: CASSLVDTGELFF
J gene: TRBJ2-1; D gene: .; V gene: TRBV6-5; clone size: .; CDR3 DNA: TGTGCCAGCAGCCAACCGGGGCGGCGCCATGAGCAGTTCTTC; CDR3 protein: CASSQPGRRHEQFF
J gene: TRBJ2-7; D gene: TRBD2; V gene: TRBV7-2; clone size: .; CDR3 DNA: TGTGCCAGCAGCTTACTAGCGGGAGCCGAGCAGTACTTC; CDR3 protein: CASSLLAGAEQYF
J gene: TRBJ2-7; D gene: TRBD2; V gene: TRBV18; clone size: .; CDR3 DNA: TGTGCCAGCTCACCGACTAGCGAGACCTACGAGCAGTACTTC; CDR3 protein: CASSPTSETYEQYF
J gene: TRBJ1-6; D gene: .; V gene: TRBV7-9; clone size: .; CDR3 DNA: TGTGCCAGCAGCCCACCCGACACTTCACCCCTCCACTTT; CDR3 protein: CASSPPDTSPLHF
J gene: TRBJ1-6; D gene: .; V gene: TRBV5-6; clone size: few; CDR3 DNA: TGTGCCAGCAGCTTGGTAGCGCTTCGGAATTCACCCCTCCACTTT; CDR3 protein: CASSLVALRNSPLHF
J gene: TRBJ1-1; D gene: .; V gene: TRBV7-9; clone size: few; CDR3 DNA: TGTGCCAGCAGCCAATCGGTGGGGATGAACACTGAAGCTTTCTTT; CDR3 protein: CASSQSVGMNTEAFF
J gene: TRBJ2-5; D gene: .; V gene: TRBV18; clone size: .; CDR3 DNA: TGTGCCAGCTCACCACCACAGCTCGAGACCCAGTACTTC; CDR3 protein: CASSPPQLETQYF
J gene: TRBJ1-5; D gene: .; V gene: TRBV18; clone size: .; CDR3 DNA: TGTGCCAGCTCAGGCCAGGGACACCCTAGCAATCAGCCCCAGCATTTT; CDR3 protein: CASSGQGHPSNQPQHF
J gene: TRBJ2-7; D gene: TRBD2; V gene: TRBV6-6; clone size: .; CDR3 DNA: TGTGCCAGCAGTCAGACTAGCGGGAACAACCTCTACGAGCAGTACTTC; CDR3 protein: CASSQTSGNNLYEQYF
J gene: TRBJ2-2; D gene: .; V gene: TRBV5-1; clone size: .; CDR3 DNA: TGCGCCAGCAGCTTGGCCGGTGATGGGGGCTCAAACACCGGGGAGCTGTTTTTT; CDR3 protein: CASSLAGDGGSNTGELFF
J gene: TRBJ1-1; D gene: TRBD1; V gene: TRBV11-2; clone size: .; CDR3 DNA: TGTGCCAGCAGCTTTTACAGGGGGAACACTGAAGCTTTCTTT; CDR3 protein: CASSFYRGNTEAFF
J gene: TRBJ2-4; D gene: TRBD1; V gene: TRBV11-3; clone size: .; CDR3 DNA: TGTGCCAGCAGCTTACCGGACAGGGGGTGGGGAACCAAAAACATTCAGTACTTC; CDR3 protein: CASSLPDRGWGTKNIQYF
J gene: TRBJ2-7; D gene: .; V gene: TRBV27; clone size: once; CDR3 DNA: TGTGCCAGTTTCCGGGACGGTTCCTACGAGCAGTACTTC; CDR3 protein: CASFRDGSYEQYF
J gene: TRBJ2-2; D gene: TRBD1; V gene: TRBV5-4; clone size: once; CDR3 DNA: TGTGCCAGCAGCTTCAAGACAGGGAGCACCGGGGAGCTGTTTTTT; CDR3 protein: CASSFKTGSTGELFF
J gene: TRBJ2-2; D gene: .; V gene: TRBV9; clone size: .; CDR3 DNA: TGTGCCAGCAGCGCCTCAGGGCACCGCCCCACCGGGGAGCTGTTTTTT; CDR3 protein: CASSASGHRPTGELFF
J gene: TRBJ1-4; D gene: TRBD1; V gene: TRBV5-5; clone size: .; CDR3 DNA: TGTGCCAGTTCCAGACTCGGGACAGGGATGGAAAAACTGTTTTTT; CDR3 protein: CASSRLGTGMEKLFF